This TCR beta chain is drawn from a study of blood T cell repertoires in COVID-19. TCRdb's table, derived via immunoSEQ multiplex PCR, lists solely in-frame clones and lacks some. The repertoire has 100,000 to 150,000 clones, over 60% of them found once; the top ten carry around 6.6%. The receptor was isolated from a man aged 65 to 79 with acute or convalescent COVID-19. The sequenced sample was peripheral blood.

The CDR3 loop reads CASSFLMGASGNTIYF. The CDR3 DNA sequence: TGCGCCAGCAGCTTCTTAATGGGGGCTTCTGGAAACACCATATATTTT. V usage is TRBV5-1 and J usage is TRBJ1-3; D perhaps matches TRBD1 (6 bases). CDR3 length equals 16 residues. V was cut by 2 bases and J by 1 base, with 13 bases left in between. Per germline, CDR1 SGHRS and CDR2 YFSETQ.